This TCR beta chain is from a study of blood T cell repertoires in COVID-19 (TCRdb year 2020). As for the study more broadly: Samples covering the acute and convalescent phases of COVID-19 were provided by collaborators in the United States, Italy and Spain. The material from the prospective study consisted of cDNA or gDNA derived from T cells, B-cell-depleted T cells, or PBMCs. The dataset comprised deeply sampled blood TCRbeta repertoires from subjects exposed to, actively infected with, or recovered from COVID-19. The repertoires were made available in a free public database intended to serve as a resource for research on the immune response to SARS-CoV-2. The samples were drawn from the first 160 participants of the ongoing ImmuneRACE study and from about 1,200 subjects provided by 6 global collaborators. Sample metadata almost always included a de-identified subject ID, COVID-19 status, age in years and sex. Where available, HLA class I and class II types were obtained from metadata supplied by the sample provider rather than from assay-based typing. The study at large found these results: How much clinical and demographic metadata was included differed by source and by participant, and the metadata was provided uncurated.

TCRbeta CDR3 regions were amplified from genomic DNA by means of the immunoSEQ Assay, a bias-controlled multiplex PCR. In the authors' own workflow: Within the assay, amplification of reference gene primers was used to estimate how many nucleated cells each sample contained. To quantify the absolute abundance of each unique TCRbeta CDR3 rearrangement, sequence reads were collapsed and filtered. For each sample, productive Simpson clonality was calculated as the square root of Simpson's diversity index over productive rearrangements. Held by TCRdb, this immuneACCESS table contains in-frame sequences only and omits some clones. Under half of the omission traces to an unresolved V gene where checked; the cause of the rest is unknown. The DNA gave D and trimming, while V, J and clone size come from that table. In this sample the table shows tens of thousands of clones, around four fifths of which occur a single time. Of the sample, about 10% is held by the ten largest clones.

About this clone: There is no known antigen for this receptor. There are no base qualities to consult, and no much larger clone falls within one base.

Whole blood was collected in K2EDTA tubes by collaborating institutions according to the institutions' own protocols. For TCRbeta analysis, collaborators shipped samples as frozen whole blood, isolated PBMCs, or DNA extracted from either of those sample types. This TCR derives from a woman between 45 and 65 years old with acute or convalescent COVID-19. Sequencing was done on a sample of peripheral blood.

The sequence in DNA is TGTGCCAGCAGTTTAGCCCCTGGAGCGGCCGGGTACGAGCAGTACTTC. This encodes CASSLAPGAAGYEQYF. The receptor chain draws on TRBV28 and TRBJ2-7; TRBD2 is a weak D gene call, 5 bases matching. Based on the germline V gene, the CDR1 and CDR2 sequences are MDHEN and SYDVKM. Its CDR3 holds 16 amino acids, cysteine through phenylalanine. The entry retains the CDR3 DNA only, 48 bases that are in frame from base 1. V and J are truncated by 2 bases and 4 bases respectively, leaving an intervening sequence of 18 bases. Supplemented by the reference TRBV28 and TRBJ2-7 proteins around the CDR3, the complete variable domain is DVKVTQSSRYLVKRTGEKVFLECVQDMDHENMFWYRQDPGLGLRLIYFSYDVKMKEKGDIPEGYSVSREKKERFSLILESASTNQTSMYLCASSLAPGAAGYEQYFGPGTRLTVT.